This T cell receptor beta chain was recovered during a study of OX40 agonist ivuxolimab in advanced cancers. Whole-study findings and limits: The study observed clonal expansion of CD4+ and CD8+ blood T cells by week 6 at 0.1 to 3.0 mg/kg.

The data were produced by immunoSEQ multiplex PCR, yet TCRdb's version contains in-frame clones alone and is incomplete. The table includes tens of thousands of clones, 70% to 85% detected once. This CDR3 region has 13 residues. CDR1 and CDR2 (germline): ENHRY, SYGVKD. V dropped 6 bases and J dropped 8 bases, with 15 bases sitting between them. Note on this clone: No antigen is known for it.

The receptor comes from an adult with an advanced solid tumor such as melanoma, head and neck, liver or kidney cancer. The material was CD4+ or CD8+ T cells sorted from blood, obtained in a trial of the OX40 agonist ivuxolimab. The chain links TRBV10-3 to TRBJ2-3, with D unresolved. CDR3 residues: CAIRVMGYGTQYF. The CDR3 nucleotides read TGTGCCATCAGGGTCATGGGGTACGGTACGCAGTATTTT.